The 23 T cell receptor beta chains below were found in one sample sequenced in a study of blood T cell repertoires in COVID-19. Measured with immunoSEQ multiplex PCR; TCRdb has only the in-frame clones, and not every one. This table holds roughly 68,000 clones, roughly 80% found once. Material: peripheral blood. The source is a woman aged 50 to 65 with acute or convalescent COVID-19.

The rearrangement joins TRBV18 to TRBJ2-7, with 7 bases matching TRBD2. Germline assignment: CDR1 KGHSH and CDR2 LQKENI. J lost 7 bases, V lost 3 bases, and 12 bases had no gene match. The CDR3 runs to 15 residues. CDR3 residues: CASSPWTREGSEQYF. The CDR3 bases are TGTGCCAGCTCACCCTGGACCAGGGAGGGTAGTGAGCAGTACTTC.

V gene TRBV7-2 combines with J gene TRBJ2-7; 7 bases are shared with TRBD1. CDR1 and CDR2 from the germline V gene are SGHTA and FQGNSA. The CDR3 sequence is 15 residues long. The V gene end was trimmed by 5 bases and the J gene end by 0 bases; junction bases not matched to a gene: 7. The CDR3 bases are TGTGCCAGCAGCCCTGGGGGACAGACCTCCTACGAGCAGTACTTC. Translation: CASSPGGQTSYEQYF.

V gene TRBV16 combines with J gene TRBJ2-5; a weak D match, TRBD2 (5 bases). This CDR3 contains 15 residues. Trimming removed 2 bases at V and 4 bases at J, with 14 bases between. Per germline, CDR1 KGHSY and CDR2 FQNENV. Here the CDR3 reads CASSQTSSYGETQYF. The DNA for the CDR3 is TGTGCCAGCAGCCAAACTAGTAGTTATGGAGAGACCCAGTACTTC.

V gene TRBV28 combines with J gene TRBJ2-5; 8 nucleotides align to TRBD2. CDR1 is MDHEN and CDR2 is SYDVKM in the germline V gene. V lost 6 bases and J lost 2; bases outside the gene matches: 11. The CDR3 runs to 16 residues. CDR3 nucleotides: TGTGCCAGCAGCCGAATACCGGGACTAGGGCAAGAGACCCAGTACTTC. This translates into CASSRIPGLGQETQYF.

This chain joins TRBV7-9 and TRBJ2-1; D gene ambiguous. CDR1 is SEHNR, CDR2 FQNEAQ, per germline (reference sequence). The V and J ends lost 0 bases and 3 bases respectively, with 3 bases between them. There are 13 residues in the CDR3. This CDR3 reads CASSLAIYNEQFF. The DNA for the CDR3 is TGTGCCAGCAGCTTAGCCATCTACAATGAGCAGTTCTTC.

This rearrangement joins TRBV5-1 to TRBJ1-1; perhaps TRBD1 as D (5 bases). CDR1 and CDR2 (germline): SGHRS, YFSETQ. The V end was cut by 0 bases, the J end by 5 bases, with 14 bases between. The CDR3 is 15 amino acids. The CDR3 DNA follows: TGCGCCAGCAGCTTGGTGGAAGGGGTTGGGACTGAAGCTTTCTTT. This encodes CASSLVEGVGTEAFF.

This rearrangement joins TRBV10-3 to TRBJ2-1, with TRBD2 identical over 8 bases. The V and J ends lost 3 bases and 9 bases, in that order; junction bases with no gene match: 13. This CDR3 is 16 amino acids long. In germline, CDR1 is ENHRY, CDR2 SYGVKD. The CDR3, as DNA: TGTGCCATCAGTGAAACCGGGACTAGAGTCTCTGGTGAGCAGTTCTTC. It translates to CAISETGTRVSGEQFF.

This sequence joins TRBV30 and TRBJ1-6, with D tentatively TRBD1 (6 bases). CDR3 length: 13 amino acids. Trimming took off 5 bases at V and 5 bases at J, with 10 bases between the two ends. Per the germline V gene, CDR1 is GTSNPN and CDR2 is SVGIG (reference sequence). CDR3 nucleotides: TGTGCCTGGGCTACAGGGAATAATTCACCCCTCCACTTT. This sequence encodes CAWATGNNSPLHF.

In its sample, this clone was seen many times. V usage is TRBV7-9 and J usage is TRBJ1-1; D gene ambiguous. CDR1 and CDR2 from the germline V gene are SEHNR and FQNEAQ (reference sequence). There are 11 residues in the CDR3. V was trimmed by 4 bases and J by 5 bases, leaving 5 bases between them. This CDR3 reads CASSYLTEAFF. The CDR3, as DNA: TGTGCCAGCAGCTATTTAACTGAAGCTTTCTTT.

The sample holds a few counts of this clone. J is TRBJ2-7 and V is TRBV5-4; 8 nucleotides line up with TRBD1. The germline gives CDR1 SGHNT, CDR2 YYREEE (reference sequence). The CDR3 covers 13 residues. J gave up 10 bases and V 4 bases, and 10 bases lay outside the gene matches. The CDR3 DNA reads TGTGCCAGCAGCACTAGACAGGGGAGCTCACAGTACTTC. Encoded protein: CASSTRQGSSQYF.

V is TRBV27 and J is TRBJ2-7; 7 bases align to TRBD1. With 2 bases clipped from V and 0 bases from J, the junction kept 7 bases outside the gene matches. CDR1 and CDR2 from the germline V gene are MNHEY and SMNVEV (reference sequence). This CDR3 region has 16 residues. CDR3 protein: CASSLAGQVSSYEQYF. Here the CDR3 DNA reads TGTGCCAGCAGTTTAGCCGGACAGGTGAGCTCCTACGAGCAGTACTTC.

The chain carries TRBV29-1 and TRBJ2-1, with D hard to call. The ends were cut back, 5 bases at V and 10 bases at J, with 9 bases in the middle. This CDR3 has 10 amino acids. Germline CDR1 SQVTM, CDR2 ANQGSEA. In nucleotides, the CDR3 is TGCAGCGTTAACGGTGCGGAGCAGTTCTTC. Its translation is CSVNGAEQFF.

The CDR3 DNA reads TGTGCCAGCAGCTTGAGGCCCGATCACTCCTACAATGAGCAGTTCTTC. Translated, it gives CASSLRPDHSYNEQFF. V usage is TRBV11-2 and J usage is TRBJ2-1; D is undetermined. The CDR3 spans 16 residues. The ends were cut back, 3 bases at V and 0 bases at J, with 12 bases in the middle. CDR1 is SGHAT, CDR2 FQNNGV, per germline. The full variable domain, its missing parts supplied by reference TRBV11-2 and TRBJ2-1, is EAGVAQSPRYKIIEKRQSVAFWCNPISGHATLYWYQQILGQGPKLLIQFQNNGVVDDSQLPKDRFSAERLKGVDSTLKIQPAKLEDSAVYLCASSLRPDHSYNEQFFGPGTRLTVL.

This clone occurred once. The chain uses TRBV7-9 and TRBJ2-1; maybe TRBD2 (6 bases). From germline, CDR1 is SEHNR and CDR2 FQNEAQ (reference sequence). The CDR3 sequence is 16 residues long. V was pared by 6 bases and J by 0 bases, with 15 bases between. This CDR3 is CASSPVAGPSYNEQFF. CDR3 DNA sequence: TGTGCCAGCAGTCCAGTGGCGGGGCCCTCCTACAATGAGCAGTTCTTC.

This sequence joins TRBV6-2 or TRBV6-3 and TRBJ2-1; a possible D gene is TRBD1 (5 bases). Germline V gene sequence: CDR1 MNHEY, CDR2 SVGEGT. The CDR3 runs to 17 residues. V lost 6 bases and J 5 bases, leaving 23 bases between the germline ends. CDR3 loop: CASRPPGHLDTDNEQFF. CDR3 nucleotides: TGTGCCAGCAGACCTCCTGGCCACCTGGACACTGACAATGAGCAGTTCTTC.

The chain employs TRBV19 and TRBJ1-1, with unresolved D. V was trimmed by 4 bases and J by 9 bases, leaving 15 bases between them. CDR1 is LNHDA and CDR2 is SQIVND in the germline V gene (reference sequence). CDR3 length equals 13 residues. Here the CDR3 reads CASSTVPLGKAFF. The CDR3 nucleotides are TGTGCCAGTAGTACCGTGCCCCTAGGTAAAGCTTTCTTT.

A single count supports this clone. The rearrangement uses TRBV2 and TRBJ1-4; no clear D gene. Germline V gene data show CDR1 as SNHLY and CDR2 as FYNNEI. V was cut by 5 bases and J by 4 bases, with 5 bases left in between. The CDR3 has 12 residues. CDR3 coding DNA: TGTGCCAGCAGTTACAGTAATGAAAAACTGTTTTTT. Its translation: CASSYSNEKLFF. The variable domain in full, completed from reference TRBV2 and TRBJ1-4, reads EPEVTQTPSHQVTQMGQEVILRCVPISNHLYFYWYRQILGQKVEFLVSFYNNEISEKSEIFDDQFSVERPDGSNFTLKIRSTKLEDSAMYFCASSYSNEKLFFGSGTQLSVL.

V usage is TRBV9 and J usage is TRBJ2-2; weak D call: TRBD2 (5 bases). Deletions cut 4 bases from V and 1 base from J, with 11 bases between. Germline loops: CDR1 SGDLS, CDR2 YYNGEE. The length of the CDR3 is 15 residues. This CDR3 reads CASSNGLLNTGELFF. The DNA for the CDR3 is TGTGCCAGCAGCAATGGACTTCTGAACACCGGGGAGCTGTTTTTT.

Only a few counts were recorded for this clone. The V gene is TRBV18, the J gene TRBJ2-7, with a possible D match to TRBD1 (6 bases). CDR1 is KGHSH, CDR2 LQKENI, per germline. V shed 2 bases and J shed 3 bases, with 20 bases lying between them. The CDR3 loop spans 17 amino acids. The CDR3 loop is CASSPYSFPDRSYEQYF. DNA of the CDR3: TGTGCCAGCTCACCATACAGTTTCCCCGACAGGAGCTACGAGCAGTACTTC.

This clone has more than one count but fewer than ten. The gene calls are TRBV4-1 and TRBJ2-3; the match to TRBD2 covers 10 bases. With 1 base clipped from V and 1 base from J, the junction kept 5 bases outside the gene matches. Germline assignment: CDR1 MGHRA and CDR2 YSYEKL. This CDR3 spans 17 amino acids. CDR3 coding DNA: TGCGCCAGCAGCCAAGGTGGAGCGGGAGGGGGCACAGATACGCAGTATTTT. This sequence encodes CASSQGGAGGGTDTQYF.

The J gene is TRBJ1-2, the V gene TRBV5-8; 9 bases fit TRBD1. The CDR3 is 16 residues long. Germline lookup yields CDR1 SGHTS and CDR2 YDEGEE. V lost 3 bases and J lost 2; bases outside the gene matches: 8. The CDR3: CASSSRTGDGNYGYTF. Written as DNA, the CDR3 is TGTGCCAGCAGCTCCCGGACAGGGGATGGAAACTATGGCTACACCTTC.

The genes are TRBV7-3 and TRBJ2-5; D call uncertain. CDR1 is SGHTA, CDR2 FQGTGA, per germline. V lost 1 base, J lost 5 bases, and 8 bases lay in between. The CDR3 runs to 13 residues. The CDR3 reads CASSLNSRETQYF. As DNA, the CDR3 is TGTGCCAGCAGCTTAAATAGCCGGGAGACCCAGTACTTC.

The chain recombines TRBV19 with TRBJ1-2; D perhaps matches TRBD1 (6 bases). The V and J ends lost 4 bases and 8 bases respectively, with 23 bases between them. The CDR3 sequence is 16 residues long. Germline V gene data show CDR1 as LNHDA and CDR2 as SQIVND (reference sequence). This chain's CDR3 is CASSSGHRDKQRGYTF. CDR3 bases: TGTGCCAGTAGTAGCGGCCACCGGGACAAACAGAGGGGCTACACCTTC.